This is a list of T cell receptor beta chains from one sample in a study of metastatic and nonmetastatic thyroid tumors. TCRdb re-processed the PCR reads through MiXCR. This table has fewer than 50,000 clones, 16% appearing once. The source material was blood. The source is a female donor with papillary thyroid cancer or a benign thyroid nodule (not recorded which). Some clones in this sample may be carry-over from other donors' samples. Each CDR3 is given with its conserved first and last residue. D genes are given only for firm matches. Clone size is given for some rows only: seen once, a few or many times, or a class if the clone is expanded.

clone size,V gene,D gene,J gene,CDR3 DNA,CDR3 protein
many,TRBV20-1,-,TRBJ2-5,TGCAGTGCTAACCGAGCGCTAGCCAACACCCGGGAGACCCAGTACTTC,CSANRALANTRETQYF
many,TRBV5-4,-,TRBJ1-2,TGTGCCAGCAGCCCGGGGGGGGGCCCCTCGTGGGGCTACACCTTC,CASSPGGGPSWGYTF
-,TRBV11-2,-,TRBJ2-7,TGTGCCAGCAGCTTAATGGGGCCCGGACATCACTACGAGCAGTACTTC,CASSLMGPGHHYEQYF
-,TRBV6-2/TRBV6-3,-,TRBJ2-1,TGTGCCAGCATTGGAAATACAGTAGATGAGCAGTTCTTC,CASIGNTVDEQFF
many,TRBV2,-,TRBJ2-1,TGTGCCAGCAGTGAAGGTCAAGCGGCTAGAGGTAATGAGCAGTTCTTC,CASSEGQAARGNEQFF
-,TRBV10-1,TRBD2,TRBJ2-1,TGCGCCAGCAGACCGACTAGCGGGAGCAGCGGTGAGCAGTTCTTC,CASRPTSGSSGEQFF
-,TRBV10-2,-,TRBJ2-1,TGCGCCACCATCCCCTCTGGTAGTAGCGGATACAACGAGCAGTTCTTC,CATIPSGSSGYNEQFF
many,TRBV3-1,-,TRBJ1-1,TGTGCCAGCAGCCAGTCCGGGACAAAGAACACTGAAGCTTTCTTT,CASSQSGTKNTEAFF
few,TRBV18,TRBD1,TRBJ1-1,TGTGCCAGCTCACCACCCGGGAGGGGGCCTTCGGTCGCTTTCTTT,CASSPPGRGPSVAFF
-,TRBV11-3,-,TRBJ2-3,TGTGCCAGCAGCCCCGGACTGGGGGGAGATACGCAGTATTTT,CASSPGLGGDTQYF
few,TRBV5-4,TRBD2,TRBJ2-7,TGTGCCAGCAGCTTTATTGGACTAGAAGTCGAGCAGTACTTC,CASSFIGLEVEQYF
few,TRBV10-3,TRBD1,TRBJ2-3,TGTGCCATCAGTGAGTCGCGTGAGGGGGCGTCAGATACGCAGTATTTT,CAISESREGASDTQYF
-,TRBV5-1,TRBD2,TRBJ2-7,TGCGCCAGCAGCTTGGGGACAGGGACTAGCGTCGACGAGCAGTACTTC,CASSLGTGTSVDEQYF
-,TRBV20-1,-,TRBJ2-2,TGCAGTGCTGGGCTCGGGGGACGGGATACCGGGGAGCTGTTTTTT,CSAGLGGRDTGELFF
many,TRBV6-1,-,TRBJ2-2,TGTGCCAGCAGTCGGGGCAGGGCGAACACCGGGGAGCTGTTTTTT,CASSRGRANTGELFF
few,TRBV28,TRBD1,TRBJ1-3,TGTGCCAGCAATTACAGAGGGGACAGTGGAAACACCATATATTTT,CASNYRGDSGNTIYF
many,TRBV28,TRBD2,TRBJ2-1,TGTGCCAGCAGTTTACCCTCCTTAGGCGTTAGCGGGAGGGCCTACAATGAGCAGTTCTTC,CASSLPSLGVSGRAYNEQFF
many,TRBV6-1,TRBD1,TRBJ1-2,TGTGCCAGCATGGGGCGAGGGGGCGCTAACTATGGCTACACCTTC,CASMGRGGANYGYTF
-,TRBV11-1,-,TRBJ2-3,TGTGCCAGCAGCGAGAAAGGGGGGGAGGGAGATACGCAGTATTTT,CASSEKGGEGDTQYF
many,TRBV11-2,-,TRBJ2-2,TGTGCCAGCAGCCAAGCATTTGGGTTAATCGGGGAGCTGTTTTTT,CASSQAFGLIGELFF
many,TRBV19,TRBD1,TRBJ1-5,TGTGCCAGTAGTATCACAGGGGGTAGCAATCAGCCCCAGCATTTT,CASSITGGSNQPQHF
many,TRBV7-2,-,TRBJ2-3,TGTGCCAGCAGCTTAGGGATTCAGGCAGATACGCAGTATTTT,CASSLGIQADTQYF
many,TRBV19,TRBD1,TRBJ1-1,TGTGCCAGTAGTCCGCGGACAGGGCGGAGTAACACTGAAGCTTTCTTT,CASSPRTGRSNTEAFF
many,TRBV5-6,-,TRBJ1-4,TGTGCCAGCAGCTTTTATGGTCCAACTAATGAAAAACTGTTTTTT,CASSFYGPTNEKLFF